The 9 T cell receptor beta chains below were found in one sample sequenced in a study of response to subunit inactivated influenza vaccine. MiXCR, applied by TCRdb to the RT-PCR reads, yields one record per CDR3 protein. The sample includes about 540,000 distinct CDR3 sequences, roughly a quarter seen only once; the top ten take roughly 2.8%. These data are also associated with another study on T cells expressing NK-cell markers. That source reports: Template switching by 5'RACE with UMIs generated the TCR beta cDNA.

The sample here was CD4+ T cells sorted from PBMCs, taken 11 to 12 days after vaccination. Receptor source: a man in his fifties who received an inactivated influenza vaccine.

This chain connects TRBV28 to TRBJ2-5, with a possible D match to TRBD1 (6 bases). Germline V CDR1 and CDR2: MDHEN, SYDVKM. This CDR3 contains 14 residues. The V end lost 6 bases, the J end lost 4 bases, and 15 bases lay between the germline ends. CDR3 region: CASRQGPSGETQYF. In nucleotides, the CDR3 is TGTGCCAGCAGACAGGGTCCGTCGGGAGAGACCCAGTACTTC.

The J gene is TRBJ2-2, the V gene TRBV10-3; D is ambiguous. This CDR3 has 12 residues. Per the germline V gene, CDR1 is ENHRY and CDR2 is SYGVKD. Trimming shortened V by 5 bases and J by 5 bases, and 6 bases separated the two germline ends. The CDR3 sequence: CAISTATGELFF. The CDR3 nucleotides are TGTGCCATCAGTACAGCAACCGGGGAGCTGTTTTTT.

V and J are TRBV7-9 and TRBJ2-1; 10 positions agree with TRBD2. The CDR3 is 17 residues long. In germline, CDR1 is SEHNR, CDR2 FQNEAQ (reference sequence). The junction had 5 bases not matched to a gene; V was cut back by 2 bases and J by 1 base. CDR3 sequence reads: CASSLLSGRVSYNEQFF. DNA for the CDR3: TGTGCCAGCAGCTTATTAAGCGGGAGGGTATCCTACAATGAGCAGTTCTTC.

V is TRBV30 and J is TRBJ2-7, with D hard to call. This CDR3 region has 14 residues. Germline CDR1 is GTSNPN and CDR2 is SVGIG (reference sequence). Trimming took off 0 bases at V and 9 bases at J, with 18 bases between the two ends. The CDR3: CAWSVSYSSAGQYF. Here the CDR3 DNA reads TGTGCCTGGAGTGTATCATACAGCTCAGCAGGGCAGTACTTC.

The table lists this clonotype with many counts. This rearrangement joins TRBV4-1 to TRBJ1-3; no clear D. Germline-derived CDR1 and CDR2 are MGHRA and YSYEKL. V gave up 3 bases and J gave up 0 bases, with 9 bases separating them. The CDR3 has 15 residues. In DNA form, the CDR3 reads TGCGCCAGCAGCCAGGGAATGGGCTCTGGAAACACCATATATTTT. Translating gives CASSQGMGSGNTIYF.

This clonotype was picked up a small number of times. The chain joins TRBV9 to TRBJ2-7, with D perhaps TRBD1 (6 bases). Germline CDR1 reads SGDLS; CDR2 reads YYNGEE. V was cut by 2 bases and J by 1 base, with 13 bases left in between. There are 15 residues in the CDR3. DNA of the CDR3: TGTGCCAGCAGCGTCCCTGACAGGTTTTCCTACGAGCAGTACTTC. It translates to CASSVPDRFSYEQYF. The entire variable domain, with the rest obtained from reference TRBV9 and TRBJ2-7, is as follows: DSGVTQTPKHLITATGQRVTLRCSPRSGDLSVYWYQQSLDQGLQFLIQYYNGEERAKGNILERFSAQQFPDLHSELNLSSLELGDSALYFCASSVPDRFSYEQYFGPGTRLTVT.

This clonotype was observed a handful of times. No conserved phenylalanine or tryptophan ends this CDR3, so it is likely a read error. V and J are TRBV20-1 and TRBJ2-1; 9 bases are shared with TRBD2. In germline, CDR1 is DFQATT, CDR2 SNEGSKA (reference sequence). Trimming removed 2 bases from V and 9 bases from J; junction bases left unmatched: 8. The CDR3 length is 14 residues. The CDR3 DNA is TGCAGTGCTAGAAGGCGGGAGGGCTTAGGTGAGCAGTTCTCC. Translated, it gives CSARRREGLGEQFS.

This clonotype was found a few times. The CDR3 sequence is CASSLKTNYGYTF. The DNA of the CDR3 is TGTGCCAGCAGTTTAAAGACTAACTATGGCTACACCTTC. This chain links TRBV12-3 or TRBV12-4 with TRBJ1-2, with D hard to call. V was trimmed by 2 bases and J by 0 bases, leaving 4 bases between them. The CDR3 covers 13 residues.

This chain connects TRBV5-1 to TRBJ2-2; 9 bases align to TRBD1. Germline CDR1 SGHRS, CDR2 YFSETQ. V shed 0 bases and J 7 bases; nucleotides not matched to a gene: 4. This CDR3 region has 15 residues. CDR3 sequence: CASSLVGQGNGELFF. The CDR3 coding sequence is TGCGCCAGCAGCTTGGTAGGACAGGGGAACGGGGAGCTGTTTTTT.